Reported below is one T cell receptor beta chain. Its antigen is currently not known. No much larger clonotype is one base removed from it; base qualities were not supplied. This sample was included in a study of early T cells in non-severe SARS-CoV-2 infection (dated by TCRdb to about 2021). Turning to the overall study: TCR sequencing used bulk RNA from unsorted whole blood, so alpha and beta chains could not be paired.

V gives up 3 bases and J gives up 2 bases, and the segment between their germline ends measures 7 bases. Spanning cysteine to phenylalanine, the CDR3 consists of 12 amino acids. Of the read, only the CDR3 DNA is kept; its 36 bases are in frame from base 1. CDR1 is given as SQVTM and CDR2 as ANQGSEA, both from the germline V gene. Libraries were constructed by 5' RACE. The listed sequencing device is NextSeq 500. The TCR library protocol attached unique molecular identifiers to individual cDNA molecules to correct for sequencing error and PCR bias. TCR alpha and beta chains were both sequenced, and the abundances of alpha and beta sequences in each sample were closely correlated with each other. For the original study's pipeline: V gene, J gene and CDR3 annotation of TCR sequences was performed with Decombinator V4. Expanded TCRs were defined as changing significantly between any two time points under a Poisson model with p below 0.0001. Abundances of TCRs were expressed as counts per million after normalisation to the total number of TCRs sequenced in each sample. TRAV1-2 paired with TRAJ12, TRAJ20 or TRAJ33 defined MAIT TCRs, while TRAV10 paired with TRAJ18 defined iNKT TCRs. VDJdb, accessed 1 November 2021, was searched for CMV, EBV and SARS-CoV-2 annotated TCRs, excluding TCRs annotated for multiple antigens. TCRdb's own reprocessing of the public reads used fastp at Q25 and MiXCR and kept productive beta chains. Each record represents a unique CDR3 protein, reported with the most common genes and DNA among its rows. The V and J calls follow TCRdb's processing rather than the paper's. Counted in this sample were some 37,000 distinct CDR3 sequences; 9% to 10% of them appeared once. 12% of the sample comes from the top ten.

On the study overall, not on this receptor specifically: Matching against VDJdb was skewed toward anti-spike CD8 responses, likely underestimated virus-specific expansions, and missed private and CD4 specificities.

This was a case-control study nested in a cohort of healthcare workers in London, UK, who had nasopharyngeal swab PCR tests and blood samples taken every week. Between 23 and 31 March 2020, the week of the UK lockdown, healthcare workers were enrolled and then followed up weekly for as long as 16 weeks. Sequenced: whole blood. The chain couples TRBV29-1 to TRBJ2-5, with the D gene not clear enough to name. The receptor comes from an adult who was a healthcare worker with PCR-confirmed SARS-CoV-2 infection or an uninfected control (not recorded which). The sequenced DNA: TGCAGCGTTGATGTTGGGCAAGAGACCCAGTACTTC. The translation is CSVDVGQETQYF.